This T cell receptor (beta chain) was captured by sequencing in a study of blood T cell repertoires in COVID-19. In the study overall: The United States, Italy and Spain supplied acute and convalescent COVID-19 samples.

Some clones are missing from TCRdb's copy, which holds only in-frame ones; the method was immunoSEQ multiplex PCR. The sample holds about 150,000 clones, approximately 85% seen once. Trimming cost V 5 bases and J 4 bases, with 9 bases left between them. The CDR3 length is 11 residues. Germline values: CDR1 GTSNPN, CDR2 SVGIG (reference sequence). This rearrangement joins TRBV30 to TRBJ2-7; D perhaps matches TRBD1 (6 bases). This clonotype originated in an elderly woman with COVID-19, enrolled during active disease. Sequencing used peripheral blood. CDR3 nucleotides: TGTGCCTGGGGACAGACATACGAGCAGTACTTC. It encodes CAWGQTYEQYF.